This T cell receptor (beta chain) was recorded in a study of shared clonotypes between healthy human individuals. Details on this clone: The antigen remains unidentified.

Every subset had its genomic DNA shared out evenly among several immunoSEQ plates. The data were produced by immunoSEQ multiplex PCR, yet TCRdb's version contains in-frame clones alone and is incomplete. The table lists approximately 320,000 clones, about nine tenths of them singletons. Findings and limits, study-wide: The study drew on few donors, limiting represented genetic and exposure-history diversity. It was the non-shared clonotypes that had lower generation probabilities than clonotypes shared by all four donors.

The sequenced sample was memory CD8+ T cells sorted from blood. The sample's subset: CD45RO+ cells pooled with CCR7-negative TemRA cells. The TCR sequence derives from a man between 18 and 29 years old in good health.

CDR3 nucleotides: TGTGCCAGCAGCTGGGGACAGGACTACGAGCAGTACTTC. The encoded protein is CASSWGQDYEQYF. The chain combines TRBV11-3 with TRBJ2-7; 8 positions match TRBD1. This CDR3 spans 13 amino acids. V lost 4 bases to trimming and J lost 3 bases; unmatched junction nucleotides: 2. Germline V gene data show CDR1 as SGHNT and CDR2 as YENEEA.